This T cell receptor (beta chain) was observed in a study of cytomegalovirus exposure and HLA in healthy donors. General observations from the study: A later analysis showed that HLA-associated TCR beta chains had undergone more clonal expansion than equally common others.

The PCR contained 60 Vbeta and 13 Jbeta primers. Data came from immunoSEQ multiplex PCR; TCRdb stores just in-frame clones and leaves some out. The repertoire table contains roughly 120,000 clones. With V trimmed by 6 bases and J by 3 bases, 3 bases remained unmatched. This CDR3 contains 14 residues. CDR1 and CDR2 from the germline V gene are MRHNA and SNTAGT. About this clone: The antigen remains unidentified.

Sequencing input: PBMCs. This clonotype was obtained from a man aged 40-49 years in good health and CMV-seropositive. This sequence joins TRBV6-4 and TRBJ2-3; 10 nucleotides match TRBD2. CDR3 in DNA: TGTGCCAGCAGCCTAGCGGGAGAGACAGATACGCAGTATTTT. Translation gives CASSLAGETDTQYF.